The rows below give T cell receptor beta chains drawn from one sample of a study of T cells in Graves' hyperthyroidism and ophthalmopathy. A single record per CDR3 protein comes from TCRdb applying MiXCR to the multiplex PCR reads. The sample gives 300,000 to 400,000 distinct CDR3 sequences, approximately 15% of which show up once; approximately 9.9% is in the top ten. Input material: blood. The receptors stem from a woman in her sixties or seventies with Graves' hyperthyroidism. The CDR3 runs from the conserved cysteine through the conserved F or W. A D gene is named only where the DNA matches it firmly. Not all rows give a size; the values are once, few, many and, for expanded clones, a class.

size: -
J: TRBJ2-2
D: -
V: TRBV16
DNA: TGTGCCAGCAGCCAATTGTTGCCAGGGAGGACCGGGGAGCTGTTTTTT
CDR3: CASSQLLPGRTGELFF

size: many
J: TRBJ2-7
D: TRBD2
V: TRBV5-1
DNA: TGCGCCAGCAGCTCGGGGGGGACTAGCGGCTCCTACGAGCAGTACTTC
CDR3: CASSSGGTSGSYEQYF

size: few
J: TRBJ2-3
D: -
V: TRBV29-1
DNA: TGCAGCGTTGACGAAACAGATACGCAGTATTTT
CDR3: CSVDETDTQYF

size: many
J: TRBJ2-5
D: -
V: TRBV11-3
DNA: TGTGCCAGCAGCTCCGACCCTTCACCCGTCTCCCGAACCCAGTACTTC
CDR3: CASSSDPSPVSRTQYF

size: many
J: TRBJ2-3
D: -
V: TRBV5-1
DNA: TGCGCCAGCAGCAAAGAGGGACGCAGGGGAGATACGCAGTATTTT
CDR3: CASSKEGRRGDTQYF

size: many
J: TRBJ1-1
D: TRBD1
V: TRBV5-1
DNA: TGCGCCAGCGCCTTCGGACAGGGGACTGAAGCTTTCTTT
CDR3: CASAFGQGTEAFF

size: -
J: TRBJ1-2
D: -
V: TRBV10-3
DNA: TGTGCCATCAGTGAGTCGAGGACAGTCGCTAACTATGGCTACACCTTC
CDR3: CAISESRTVANYGYTF

size: -
J: TRBJ2-7
D: -
V: TRBV19
DNA: TGTGCCAGTAGTATAGATCCTGGGACTTATTTTGACGAGCAGTACTTC
CDR3: CASSIDPGTYFDEQYF

size: many
J: TRBJ2-3
D: -
V: TRBV6-5
DNA: TGTGCCAGCAGTTACACCGGGGGACCCACAGATACGCAGTATTTT
CDR3: CASSYTGGPTDTQYF

size: many
J: TRBJ2-7
D: TRBD2
V: TRBV2
DNA: TGTGCCAGCAGTGGGACTAGCGGGAGTTCCTACGAGCAGTACTTC
CDR3: CASSGTSGSSYEQYF

size: many
J: TRBJ1-6
D: -
V: TRBV14
DNA: TGTGCCAGCAGCCAACCCATCCTGAATTCACCCCTCCACTTT
CDR3: CASSQPILNSPLHF

size: few
J: TRBJ2-2
D: TRBD2
V: TRBV7-2
DNA: TGTGCCAGCAGCTTAGTTGTGGCGGGAGCCGGGGAGCTGTTTTTT
CDR3: CASSLVVAGAGELFF

size: -
J: TRBJ2-1
D: TRBD2
V: TRBV19
DNA: TGTGCCAGTTACCCCGGACTAGCGGGAGGGGGCAATGAGCAGTTCTTC
CDR3: CASYPGLAGGGNEQFF

size: -
J: TRBJ1-3
D: TRBD1
V: TRBV6-6
DNA: TGTGCCAGCAGTCTCACTGGACAGGCGGACACCATATATTTT
CDR3: CASSLTGQADTIYF

size: many
J: TRBJ2-3
D: TRBD1
V: TRBV10-3
DNA: TGTGCCATCAGCCCGGGACAGGGGAGTATGGTAGCAGATACGCAGTATTTT
CDR3: CAISPGQGSMVADTQYF

size: many
J: TRBJ2-7
D: TRBD1
V: TRBV18
DNA: TGTGCCAGCTCAGGGGACAGCTACGAGCAGTACTTC
CDR3: CASSGDSYEQYF

size: many
J: TRBJ2-1
D: TRBD2
V: TRBV20-1
DNA: TGCAGTGCTAGAGATTTGGAAGAAGCGGGAAGCTCCTACAATGAGCAGTTCTTC
CDR3: CSARDLEEAGSSYNEQFF

size: -
J: TRBJ2-5
D: -
V: TRBV9
DNA: TGTGCCAGCAGCGTAGCCCCTAGCGTTCAAGAGACCCAGTACTTC
CDR3: CASSVAPSVQETQYF

size: many
J: TRBJ2-1
D: TRBD2
V: TRBV7-9
DNA: TGTGCCAGCAGCTTATGGCTAGCGGGAGTTGAAGAGCAGTTCTTC
CDR3: CASSLWLAGVEEQFF

size: many
J: TRBJ2-1
D: -
V: TRBV7-3
DNA: TGTGCCAGCAGCTTAAATCTAGGTGGTGAGCAGTTCTTC
CDR3: CASSLNLGGEQFF

size: many
J: TRBJ2-7
D: -
V: TRBV12-3/TRBV12-4
DNA: TGTGCCAGCAGTACGGGACCTTTCTACGAGCAGTACTTC
CDR3: CASSTGPFYEQYF

size: many
J: TRBJ2-5
D: -
V: TRBV20-1
DNA: TGCAGTGCTAGGGTGGGGGTGGTAGAGACCCAGTACTTC
CDR3: CSARVGVVETQYF

size: many
J: TRBJ2-1
D: -
V: TRBV29-1
DNA: TGCAGCGCCGTGAGGGTTAGGGGGAACAATGAGCAGTTCTTC
CDR3: CSAVRVRGNNEQFF

size: many
J: TRBJ2-2
D: -
V: TRBV12-3/TRBV12-4
DNA: TGTGCCAGCATCCCCGACAGGTCGAACGCCGGGGAGCTGTTTTTT
CDR3: CASIPDRSNAGELFF

size: few
J: TRBJ2-1
D: TRBD2
V: TRBV5-1
DNA: TGCGCCAGCAGCCCCAGCGGGGGCACTCACAATGAGCAGTTCTTC
CDR3: CASSPSGGTHNEQFF

size: -
J: TRBJ1-2
D: TRBD1
V: TRBV18
DNA: TGTGCCAGCTCACCCCCGGGACAGACGTACACCTTC
CDR3: CASSPPGQTYTF

size: -
J: TRBJ2-7
D: -
V: TRBV4-1
DNA: TGCGCCAGCAGCATTAGGGACACCTACGAGCAGTACTTC
CDR3: CASSIRDTYEQYF

size: many
J: TRBJ1-6
D: TRBD1
V: TRBV30
DNA: TGTGCCTTCCGCCGTGGGACAGGGGATTCACCCCTCCACTTT
CDR3: CAFRRGTGDSPLHF

size: many
J: TRBJ1-2
D: -
V: TRBV3-1
DNA: TGTGCCAGCAGCCAATCCTATGGCTACACCTTC
CDR3: CASSQSYGYTF

size: -
J: TRBJ2-1
D: -
V: TRBV2
DNA: TGTGCCAGCAGCGACACCAGAGGTGAGCAGTTCTTC
CDR3: CASSDTRGEQFF

size: many
J: TRBJ2-1
D: TRBD2
V: TRBV3-1
DNA: TGTGCCAGCAGCCCGGGACTAGCGGGAGGGCCTACGGGCAAGCAGTTCTTC
CDR3: CASSPGLAGGPTGKQFF

size: -
J: TRBJ1-2
D: -
V: TRBV5-4
DNA: TGTGCCAGCAGCTTGTTTGGGTATGGCTACACCTTC
CDR3: CASSLFGYGYTF

size: many
J: TRBJ1-6
D: TRBD1
V: TRBV20-1
DNA: TGCAGTGCTAGGAGGACAGGTGGTAATTCACCCCTCCACTTT
CDR3: CSARRTGGNSPLHF

size: many
J: TRBJ2-5
D: TRBD1
V: TRBV27
DNA: TGTGCCAGCTCATACAGGGGGCAAGAGACCCAGTACTTC
CDR3: CASSYRGQETQYF

size: few
J: TRBJ2-5
D: TRBD2
V: TRBV6-1
DNA: TGTGCCAGCAGTGAAGGTGTGGGAGGGAGGGAGACCCAGTACTTC
CDR3: CASSEGVGGRETQYF

size: few
J: TRBJ2-3
D: TRBD2
V: TRBV29-1
DNA: TGCAGCGTTGAGTTGGCGGGAGGGTTGAGCACAGATACGCAGTATTTT
CDR3: CSVELAGGLSTDTQYF

size: many
J: TRBJ1-6
D: -
V: TRBV11-3
DNA: TGTGCCAGCAGCCAGCGGGTAGTTGGGTCACCCCTCCACTTT
CDR3: CASSQRVVGSPLHF

size: many
J: TRBJ2-5
D: -
V: TRBV18
DNA: TGTGCCAGCTCACCAGACGGAGCACGGACCCAGTACTTC
CDR3: CASSPDGARTQYF

size: many
J: TRBJ1-2
D: -
V: TRBV2
DNA: TGTGCCAGCAAGGGCGGACGGAACTATGGCTACACCTTC
CDR3: CASKGGRNYGYTF

size: many
J: TRBJ2-3
D: -
V: TRBV29-1
DNA: TGCAGCGTTTCAGGGCTAAGCACAGATACGCAGTATTTT
CDR3: CSVSGLSTDTQYF

size: many
J: TRBJ2-5
D: -
V: TRBV9
DNA: TGTGCCAGCAGCGTAAGGGAGACGGGGCAAGAGACCCAGTACTTC
CDR3: CASSVRETGQETQYF

size: -
J: TRBJ1-3
D: -
V: TRBV6-1
DNA: TGTGCCAGCAGTCCTCGGGTCGGTGGCGGAAACACCATATATTTT
CDR3: CASSPRVGGGNTIYF

size: many
J: TRBJ2-5
D: -
V: TRBV7-8
DNA: TGTGCCAGCAGCTTAGCGCACGTCAGGGGCCAAGAGACCCAGTACTTC
CDR3: CASSLAHVRGQETQYF

size: few
J: TRBJ2-1
D: TRBD2
V: TRBV4-2
DNA: TGTGCCAGCAGCCAAGAGGGACTAGCGGTCGGTGAGCAGTTCTTC
CDR3: CASSQEGLAVGEQFF

size: -
J: TRBJ2-1
D: -
V: TRBV29-1
DNA: TGCAGCGTTGTTAACCAGATCTACAATGAGCAGTTCTTC
CDR3: CSVVNQIYNEQFF

size: few
J: TRBJ2-1
D: TRBD2
V: TRBV4-2
DNA: TGTGCCAGCAGCCAAGGGACTAGCGGAACGGACAATGAGCAGTTCTTC
CDR3: CASSQGTSGTDNEQFF

size: many
J: TRBJ1-4
D: -
V: TRBV2
DNA: TGTGCCAGCAAGAGAGTTAATGAAAAACTGTTTTTT
CDR3: CASKRVNEKLFF

size: many
J: TRBJ2-5
D: TRBD2
V: TRBV11-2
DNA: TGTGCCAGCAGCCGCAGCGGGAACCAAGAGACCCAGTACTTC
CDR3: CASSRSGNQETQYF

size: -
J: TRBJ2-5
D: -
V: TRBV3-1
DNA: TGTGCCAGCAGCCAAGGAACACGGAGGACCCAGTACTTC
CDR3: CASSQGTRRTQYF

size: many
J: TRBJ2-7
D: TRBD2
V: TRBV10-3
DNA: TGTGCCATCAGCGTACGGCGGGAGGACCACGAGCAGTACTTC
CDR3: CAISVRREDHEQYF

size: -
J: TRBJ1-3
D: -
V: TRBV6-1
DNA: TGTGCCAGCAGCCAACAGGGCCTCTCTGGAAACACCATATATTTT
CDR3: CASSQQGLSGNTIYF

size: -
J: TRBJ1-2
D: TRBD1
V: TRBV9
DNA: TGTGCCAGCAGCCGAGAGGGGGCAAGTGGCTACACCTTC
CDR3: CASSREGASGYTF

size: many
J: TRBJ2-2
D: -
V: TRBV20-1
DNA: TGCAGTGCTAACCCCGGAGGAGGGAACACCGGGGAGCTGTTTTTT
CDR3: CSANPGGGNTGELFF